Included here is one T cell receptor (beta chain) sequence, with context. Its antigen remains unidentified. The V gene's germline CDR1 is WSHSY and CDR2 SAAADI. The ends were cut back, 0 bases at V and 5 bases at J, with 7 bases in the middle. CDR3 size: 13 residues. The repertoire was sequenced with immunoSEQ multiplex PCR; TCRdb's copy has only in-frame clones and lacks some. The table has 100,000 to 150,000 clones, around 80% seen once. This entry is derived from a study of radiation and T cells in renal cell carcinoma. Across the whole study: Nephrectomy followed 15 Gy stereotactic body radiation by 4 weeks. Study findings and constraints: From baseline, blood top tumor clonotypes peaked at 2 weeks post-radiation.

Time point noted: baseline pretreatment blood. Documented treatment: 15 Gy SBRT to primary tumor, nephrectomy 4 weeks later. Radiation-treated patients gave blood at baseline, week 2 and week 4. Clear cell pathology was present in this patient's renal cell carcinoma. The V call is TRBV10-2, the J call TRBJ1-1; no clear D. The receptor was derived from a woman aged 55 to 70 with renal cell carcinoma. Sequenced here: blood, sampled from a patient whose treatment included radiotherapy and nephrectomy. The CDR3 nucleotides read TGCGCCAGCAGTGAGTCAGGATTGACTGAAGCTTTCTTT. Residues: CASSESGLTEAFF.